The rows below give T cell receptor beta chains drawn from one sample of a study of blood T cells in healthy people across ages. TCRdb re-derived calls from the 5' RACE reads in MiXCR, one entry per CDR3 protein. Of more than 1,400,000 distinct CDR3 sequences in the sample, 35% to 45% were seen once. The specimen was blood. The receptors originated from a woman aged 18-29 years in good health. Both conserved end residues are part of each CDR3. Each record gives: CDR3 protein, CDR3 DNA, D gene, J gene, clone size, V gene. A D gene is named only where the DNA matches it firmly. Clone size is shown for a subset of rows, as once, few, many or a class of expanded clone.

CASSAQATGTGSYEQYF TGTGCCAGCAGTGCTCAAGCCACCGGGACAGGATCCTACGAGCAGTACTTC TRBD1 TRBJ2-7 - TRBV6-1
CASSDRGLGTDTQYF TGTGCCAGCAGTGACCGGGGATTGGGCACAGATACGCAGTATTTT - TRBJ2-3 - TRBV6-4
CASSEDLLGGVRTPYEQYF TGTGCCAGCAGTGAAGACCTCCTCGGCGGGGTTAGAACGCCTTACGAGCAGTACTTC - TRBJ2-7 few TRBV2
CASSQDPSWGGDTQYF TGTGCCAGCAGCCAAGATCCGAGTTGGGGGGGAGATACGCAGTATTTT TRBD2 TRBJ2-3 - TRBV4-2
CASSPRGSGSRNEQFF TGTGCCAGCAGCCCCCGTGGTAGCGGGAGTAGAAATGAGCAGTTCTTC TRBD2 TRBJ2-1 few TRBV4-2
CASSYKYARLAGGADTQYF TGTGCCAGCAGCTATAAATACGCTCGACTAGCGGGAGGGGCAGATACGCAGTATTTT TRBD2 TRBJ2-3 few TRBV12-3/TRBV12-4
CSASRGAFNTEAFF TGCAGTGCCAGCCGGGGGGCCTTTAACACTGAAGCTTTCTTT - TRBJ1-1 - TRBV20-1
CASSDGWNYGYTF TGTGCCAGCAGTGACGGATGGAACTATGGCTACACCTTC - TRBJ1-2 - TRBV6-2/TRBV6-3
CASSLLGQGAYHGYTF TGTGCCAGCAGTTTACTCGGACAGGGGGCATATCATGGCTACACCTTC TRBD1 TRBJ1-2 - TRBV27
CASSLSGQGSYEQYF TGTGCCAGCAGCCTCTCGGGACAGGGCTCCTACGAGCAGTACTTC TRBD1 TRBJ2-7 many TRBV27
CASSQVRGTGEQYF TGTGCCAGCAGCCAAGTCCGCGGGACGGGCGAGCAGTACTTC - TRBJ2-7 - TRBV3-1
CASSGTGSSYEQYF TGTGCCAGCAGCGGTACAGGGAGCTCCTACGAGCAGTACTTC - TRBJ2-7 many TRBV12-3/TRBV12-4
CSVGQGWGGMEQYF TGCAGCGTTGGACAGGGGTGGGGAGGGATGGAGCAGTACTTC - TRBJ2-4 - TRBV29-1
CASSLKTGSYEQYF TGCGCCAGCAGCTTAAAGACAGGGTCCTACGAGCAGTACTTC TRBD1 TRBJ2-7 few TRBV5-1
CASRNGRGANVLTF TGTGCCAGCCGTAACGGAAGGGGGGCCAACGTCCTGACTTTC - TRBJ2-6 - TRBV12-3/TRBV12-4
CSARRLAGDEQYF TGCAGTGCTAGGCGGCTAGCGGGAGACGAGCAGTACTTC TRBD2 TRBJ2-7 few TRBV20-1
CAISETRTSGVFETQYF TGTGCCATCAGTGAGACGAGGACTAGCGGGGTGTTCGAGACCCAGTACTTC TRBD2 TRBJ2-5 - TRBV10-3
CASSLAGLDYEQYF TGTGCCAGCAGCTTAGCGGGACTAGATTACGAGCAGTACTTC TRBD2 TRBJ2-7 - TRBV7-6
CASSVSGTAPNEQFF TGTGCCAGCAGCGTATCCGGGACAGCCCCGAATGAGCAGTTCTTC TRBD1 TRBJ2-1 - TRBV9
CASSLRRERQETQYF TGTGCCAGCAGCTTACGAAGGGAGAGGCAAGAGACCCAGTACTTC - TRBJ2-5 - TRBV7-6
CASSHIGQGSYEQYF TGTGCCAGCAGTCACATTGGACAGGGTTCCTACGAGCAGTACTTC TRBD1 TRBJ2-7 - TRBV7-9
CASSVLGGALGYTF TGTGCCAGCAGCGTTTTGGGCGGAGCGCTAGGCTACACCTTC - TRBJ1-2 - TRBV9
CSAGLDRGISNYGYTF TGCAGTGCGGGACTGGACAGGGGAATTAGTAACTATGGCTACACCTTC TRBD1 TRBJ1-2 - TRBV20-1
CSARPQPKTEQYF TGCAGTGCTAGACCCCAGCCCAAGACCGAGCAGTACTTC - TRBJ2-7 few TRBV20-1
CASSETGDREQYF TGTGCCAGCAGCGAAACAGGGGATCGCGAGCAGTACTTC TRBD1 TRBJ2-7 few TRBV6-1
CAGRPGILLYEQYF TGTGCCGGCCGGCCGGGCATCTTGCTCTACGAGCAGTACTTC - TRBJ2-7 - TRBV21-1
CSAGRAYNEQYF TGCAGTGCTGGTAGGGCCTACAATGAGCAGTACTTC - TRBJ2-7 - TRBV20-1
CASSFIILADSTDTQYF TGTGCCAGCAGCTTTATTATTCTAGCGGATAGCACAGATACGCAGTATTTT TRBD2 TRBJ2-3 - TRBV5-8
CASSHGGSNTGELFF TGTGCCAGCAGCCACGGGGGGTCGAACACCGGGGAGCTGTTTTTT TRBD2 TRBJ2-2 - TRBV3-1
CASSPPGGLRNEQYF TGTGCCAGCAGCCCTCCAGGGGGACTAAGGAATGAGCAGTACTTC - TRBJ2-5 - TRBV12-3/TRBV12-4
CASTKSGAGAYNEQFF TGTGCCAGCACCAAAAGCGGGGCGGGGGCATACAATGAGCAGTTCTTC - TRBJ2-1 - TRBV12-3/TRBV12-4
CASSPRGGLGVEAFF TGTGCCAGCAGCCCTAGGGGGGGTCTCGGGGTTGAAGCTTTCTTT - TRBJ1-1 - TRBV7-2
CACSFTGGPNIQYF TGTGCCTGCAGCTTCACGGGGGGTCCAAACATTCAGTACTTC TRBD2 TRBJ2-4 - TRBV7-2
CASSQYNTLVEQYF TGCGCCAGCAGCCAATATAACACCCTTGTCGAGCAGTACTTC - TRBJ2-7 - TRBV4-1
CASSGRDGTYYGYTF TGTGCCAGTAGTGGAAGGGACGGAACCTACTATGGCTACACCTTC - TRBJ1-2 - TRBV19
CSVMTVEQYF TGCAGCGTCATGACAGTCGAGCAGTACTTC - TRBJ2-7 many TRBV29-1
CATAGGPNQPQHF TGTGCCACCGCCGGTGGGCCTAATCAGCCCCAGCATTTT - TRBJ1-5 - TRBV24-1
CASSPPAGGVTEAFF TGTGCCAGCAGTCCCCCGGCAGGGGGGGTCACTGAAGCTTTCTTT TRBD1 TRBJ1-1 - TRBV27
CASSRSLGREEYF TGTGCCAGCAGTCGATCACTAGGGCGTGAGGAGTACTTC - TRBJ2-5 - TRBV27
CASSKVWQGNIQYF TGTGCCAGCAGCAAAGTGTGGCAGGGAAACATTCAGTACTTC - TRBJ2-4 - TRBV21-1
CSVEGVAGSDTQYF TGCAGCGTTGAAGGAGTAGCGGGGTCAGATACGCAGTATTTT TRBD2 TRBJ2-3 - TRBV29-1
CASSAGLAGGTGELFF TGTGCCAGCAGCGCTGGACTAGCGGGGGGGACCGGGGAGCTGTTTTTT TRBD2 TRBJ2-2 - TRBV5-5
CAWTSRVKETQYF TGTGCCTGGACGTCGAGGGTAAAAGAGACCCAGTACTTC - TRBJ2-5 - TRBV30
CASSLYGQGHYGYTF TGTGCCAGCAGTTTATATGGACAGGGTCACTATGGCTACACCTTC TRBD1 TRBJ1-2 - TRBV12-3/TRBV12-4
CANHTPHLFYNEQFF TGTGCCAACCATACCCCACACCTCTTTTACAATGAGCAGTTCTTC - TRBJ2-1 - TRBV25-1
CASSPLGITKETQYF TGTGCCAGCAGTCCCCTGGGGATCACAAAAGAGACCCAGTACTTC - TRBJ2-5 few TRBV6-1
CASWDRYYEQYF TGTGCCAGTTGGGACAGGTACTACGAGCAGTACTTC TRBD1 TRBJ2-7 - TRBV28
CASSYNSHEQFF TGTGCCAGCAGTTACAACAGTCATGAGCAGTTCTTC - TRBJ2-1 few TRBV6-5
CAISASGQNTDTQYF TGTGCCATCAGTGCCTCGGGGCAGAACACAGATACGCAGTATTTT - TRBJ2-3 few TRBV10-3
CASSYNPPGAISYEQYF TGTGCCAGCAGTTACAACCCCCCAGGGGCCATATCCTACGAGCAGTACTTC - TRBJ2-7 few TRBV6-6
CATRVPGQSYTEAFF TGTGCCACCAGGGTGCCGGGACAGTCCTACACTGAAGCTTTCTTT TRBD1 TRBJ1-1 - TRBV15
CASSRDSRETQYF TGTGCCAGCAGCCGCGATTCCCGAGAGACCCAGTACTTC - TRBJ2-5 few TRBV7-9
CSARTGGWYGYTF TGCAGCGCAAGGACAGGGGGTTGGTATGGCTACACCTTC TRBD1 TRBJ1-2 - TRBV29-1
CASSGSKGRLLLNTEAFF TGTGCCAGCAGTGGATCGAAAGGGAGACTACTCTTGAACACTGAAGCTTTCTTT - TRBJ1-1 - TRBV6-1
CASSFDVSPQHF TGTGCCAGCAGCTTCGACGTCAGCCCCCAGCATTTT - TRBJ1-5 few TRBV7-8
CASSYGAANYGYTF TGTGCCAGCAGCTACGGGGCAGCGAACTATGGCTACACCTTC - TRBJ1-2 few TRBV4-2
CASSQETGRSTEAFF TGTGCCAGCAGCCAAGAAACAGGGCGGAGCACTGAAGCTTTCTTT - TRBJ1-1 - TRBV3-1
CASSANRGYYNEQFF TGTGCCAGCAGTGCGAACAGGGGATATTACAATGAGCAGTTCTTC TRBD1 TRBJ2-1 - TRBV2
CAIRDREVGEQYF TGTGCCATCAGGGACAGGGAGGTCGGCGAGCAGTACTTC TRBD1 TRBJ2-7 few TRBV10-3
CASSLSDRVNTEAFF TGTGCCAGCAGTTTATCGGACAGGGTGAACACTGAAGCTTTCTTT TRBD1 TRBJ1-1 - TRBV27